This TCR beta chain was captured by sequencing in a study of blood T cells in healthy people across ages. With regard to this clonotype: What it recognizes is unknown.

Deletions cut 11 bases from V and 7 bases from J, with 27 bases between. Germline V gives CDR1 SEHNR, CDR2 FQNEAQ (reference sequence). This CDR3 region has 16 residues. Points from the study as a whole: Getting older went along with TCR beta diversity per million T cells dropping roughly linearly. Diversity figures derived from one million T cells were judged to underestimate the true value.

Donation came from healthy Caucasian individuals in Russia who were aged about 6 to 95. Every sample gave at least 5 micrograms of total RNA when it was extracted. Alongside a J-beta primer mix, a sample-barcoded 5' primer served in a second PCR lasting 7 to 11 cycles. Using its own MiXCR run on the 5' RACE reads, TCRdb lists one record per CDR3 protein. The data contain roughly 1.5 million distinct CDR3 sequences, approximately 43% of them singletons. The sequenced sample consisted of blood. The chain couples TRBV7-9 to TRBJ2-1; a weak D match, TRBD2 (5 bases). The sequence came from a woman aged 18-29 years in good health. CDR3 DNA: TGTGCCGGCGCAGATCCGAGGGATAGTTATGGGAATGAGCAGTTCTTC. As protein: CAGADPRDSYGNEQFF.